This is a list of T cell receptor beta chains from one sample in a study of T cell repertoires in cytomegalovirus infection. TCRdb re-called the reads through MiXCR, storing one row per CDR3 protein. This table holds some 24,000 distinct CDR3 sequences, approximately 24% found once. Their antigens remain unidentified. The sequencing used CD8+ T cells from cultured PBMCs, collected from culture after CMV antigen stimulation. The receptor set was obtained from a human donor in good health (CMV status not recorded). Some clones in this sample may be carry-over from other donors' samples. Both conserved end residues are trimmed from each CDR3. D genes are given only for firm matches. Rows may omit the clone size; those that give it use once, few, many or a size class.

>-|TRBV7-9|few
ASPPQGFMNTEAF
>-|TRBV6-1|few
ASTTGGTESYEQY
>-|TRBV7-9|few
ASSLMTDQPQH
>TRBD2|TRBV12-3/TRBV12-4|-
ASSLSTSGGAPDTQY
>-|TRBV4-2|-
ASSQVFDRGHQETQY
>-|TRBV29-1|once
SVEMGSTDTQY
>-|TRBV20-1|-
SARDWAVNTEAF
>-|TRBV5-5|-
ASSLYQGGETQY
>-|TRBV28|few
ASSPLGERDEQY
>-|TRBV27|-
ASSSTIGRGNQPQH
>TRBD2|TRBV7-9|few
ASSDPRLAGRETQY
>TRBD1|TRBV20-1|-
SASGGVQGASRAYNSPLH
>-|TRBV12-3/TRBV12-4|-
ASKGGDTSYEQY
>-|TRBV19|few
ASSIISSSYNEQF
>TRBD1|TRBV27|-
ASSLLGQGAARYGYT
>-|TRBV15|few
ATSRDRGPGIDEQF
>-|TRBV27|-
ASSFGEGAEQY
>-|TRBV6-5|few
ASSYSSSHVDEQF
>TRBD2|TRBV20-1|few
SARSLIAGAYEQY
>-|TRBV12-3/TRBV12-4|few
ASSLTRSTEAF
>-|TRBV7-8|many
ASNLFQGQGYNEQF
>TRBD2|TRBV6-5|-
ASRPAGVYYEQY
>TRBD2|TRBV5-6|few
ASSLVGGALETQY